This passage covers 12 T cell receptor beta chains from one sample sequenced in a study of CD8+ T cells in alopecia areata. Sequencing templates came from extracted RNA that was reverse transcribed into cDNA. Here immunoSEQ multiplex PCR was the method, and the copy in TCRdb shows in-frame clones only, minus some. The sample lists 4,000 to 4,500 clones; 69% were seen once. Treatment indicated: oral pan-JAK inhibitor, 5-10 mg twice daily. Individuals with alopecia areata gave both lesional scalp punch biopsies and peripheral blood for collection. The sequencing used skin, collected at week 24, from a patient treated with tofacitinib. The receptors here all came from a human donor with alopecia areata.

The chain links TRBV25-1 to TRBJ1-2; possible D gene TRBD1, 6 bases. This CDR3 has 14 residues. Deletions cut 6 bases from V and 1 base from J, with 12 bases between. Per germline, CDR1 MGHDK and CDR2 SYGVNS. This CDR3 reads CASSETGLNYGYTF. The CDR3 nucleotides are TGTGCCAGCAGCGAGACAGGCCTTAACTATGGCTACACCTTC.

The chain recombines TRBV27 with TRBJ1-4; a weak D match, TRBD1 (6 bases). The germline V gene encodes CDR1 MNHEY and CDR2 SMNVEV (reference sequence). V lost 4 bases, J lost 9 bases, and 18 bases lay in between. The CDR3 extends over 15 amino acids. This chain's CDR3 is CASSSPSGVLKKLFF. The CDR3 bases are TGTGCCAGCAGTTCCCCATCAGGGGTTTTGAAAAAACTGTTTTTT.

The CDR3 loop reads CASSEPTGTDVYGYTF. CDR3 DNA sequence: TGTGCCAGCAGCGAACCCACCGGGACGGATGTCTATGGCTACACCTTC. The chain carries TRBV5-4 and TRBJ1-2; the D gene is possibly TRBD1 (5 bases). The V end was cut by 4 bases, the J end by 4 bases, with 20 bases between. Germline loops: CDR1 SGHNT, CDR2 YYREEE (reference sequence). The CDR3 length is 16 residues.

The J gene is TRBJ2-3, the V gene TRBV7-3, with D unresolved. Between the trimmed V and J ends, which lost 6 bases and 5 bases, there was a span of 12 bases. CDR1 and CDR2 from the germline V gene are SGHTA and FQGTGA. This CDR3 is built from 13 residues. DNA for the CDR3: TGTGCCAGCAGTCCCTCCCCGGAAGATACGCAGTATTTT. Residues: CASSPSPEDTQYF.

The V and J genes are TRBV10-3 and TRBJ1-2; D is unresolved. Trimming left V 4 bases short and J 4 bases short, with 16 bases between. The CDR3 is 15 residues long. The germline V gene encodes CDR1 ENHRY and CDR2 SYGVKD. In DNA, the CDR3 is TGTGCCATCAGTGTTAATGGACGGGAGGTCTATGGCTACACCTTC. Amino acids: CAISVNGREVYGYTF.

The CDR3 sequence: CASSPGTGFGSYEQYF. The CDR3 coding sequence is TGTGCCAGCAGTCCCGGGACAGGGTTCGGGTCCTACGAGCAGTACTTC. V is TRBV2 and J is TRBJ2-7; 9 bases are a match to TRBD1. This CDR3 is 16 amino acids long. Germline trimming cut 5 bases from V and 1 base from J; bases unmatched to any gene: 9. The germline CDR1 and CDR2 sequences are SNHLY and FYNNEI.

The chain uses TRBV18 and TRBJ1-5; no clear D gene. CDR3 length: 13 residues. Deletions cut 4 bases from V and 6 bases from J, with 10 bases between. Looked up from germline, CDR1 is KGHSH and CDR2 is LQKENI. This CDR3 is CASSQGSGQPQHF. CDR3 DNA: TGTGCCAGCTCACAAGGCTCAGGTCAGCCCCAGCATTTT.

The rearrangement links TRBV2 to TRBJ1-6, with a possible D match to TRBD1 (5 bases). CDR3 length: 13 residues. Trimming cost V 6 bases and J 7 bases, with 10 bases left between them. The germline gives CDR1 SNHLY, CDR2 FYNNEI. CDR3 bases: TGTGCCAGCAGAGGGGTTCCGAATTCACCCCTCCACTTT. Its translation: CASRGVPNSPLHF. Based on the CDR3 plus reference TRBV2 and TRBJ1-6, the full variable domain is EPEVTQTPSHQVTQMGQEVILRCVPISNHLYFYWYRQILGQKVEFLVSFYNNEISEKSEIFDDQFSVERPDGSNFTLKIRSTKLEDSAMYFCASRGVPNSPLHFGNGTRLTVT.

V gene TRBV29-1 combines with J gene TRBJ2-5; 7 bases are a match to TRBD1. The DNA end is a closer match to TRBJ2-7, so the J assignment may be wrong. This CDR3 has 15 residues. Germline-derived CDR1 and CDR2 are SQVTM and ANQGSEA. CDR3 amino acids: CSVDTGVSPSYEQYF. The CDR3 DNA follows: TGCAGCGTTGACACAGGGGTGTCACCTTCCTACGAGCAGTACTTC.

This rearrangement joins TRBV4-1 to TRBJ2-3, with D hard to call. Between the trimmed V and J ends, which lost 3 bases and 0 bases, there was a span of 7 bases. In germline, CDR1 is MGHRA, CDR2 YSYEKL. The CDR3 contains 14 residues. The DNA of the CDR3 is TGCGCCAGCAGCCAGACCCCTAGCACAGATACGCAGTATTTT. It is translated as CASSQTPSTDTQYF.

The chain uses TRBV5-1 and TRBJ2-3; unclear D gene. The CDR3 is 16 amino acids. Trimming left V 0 bases short and J 0 bases short, with 11 bases between. Germline V gene sequence: CDR1 SGHRS, CDR2 YFSETQ. Here the CDR3 DNA reads TGCGCCAGCAGCTTGGAATTTACGGAAAGCACAGATACGCAGTATTTT. Translated: CASSLEFTESTDTQYF.

The genes are TRBV7-9 and TRBJ2-6; D ambiguous. V was cut by 7 bases and J by 2 bases, with 3 bases left in between. Germline V gene lookup returns CDR1 SEHNR and CDR2 FQNEAQ (reference sequence). There are 12 residues in the CDR3. The CDR3 sequence: CASTPGANVLTF. DNA for the CDR3: TGTGCCAGCACCCCTGGGGCCAACGTCCTGACTTTC.